This T cell receptor (beta chain) emerged from a study of cytomegalovirus exposure and HLA in healthy donors. On the study more broadly: In terms of ancestry, the Caucasian-associated cluster contained about four fifths of the approximately 400 genotyped donors. Overall study results and limits: High specificity and sensitivity for cytomegalovirus status were reported for the classifier. The productive fraction for most TCR beta V segments was about 90% or about 30% in an earlier analysis.

Notes on this clone: Antigen: not known.

Primers for the PCR totalled 60 Vbeta and 13 Jbeta. Authors' analysis steps: Approximately 79 million unique TCR beta chains, some 10 million of them shared, were counted by a later analysis. TCRdb's table, derived via immunoSEQ multiplex PCR, lists solely in-frame clones and lacks some. That table supplies the V and J calls and clone size; D and trimming were determined from the DNA. The data show around 150,000 clones, under 90% seen once. The ends were cut back, 2 bases at V and 3 bases at J, with 8 bases in the middle. The CDR3 consists of 14 residues. Germline CDR1 SGHAT, CDR2 FQNNGV. The TCR sequence derives from a man aged 30-40 years in good health and CMV-seronegative. V usage is TRBV11-2 and J usage is TRBJ1-5; a weak D match, TRBD1 (6 bases). The sample consisted of PBMCs. The CDR3 coding sequence is TGTGCCAGCAGCTTAACAGGGTTCAATCAGCCCCAGCATTTT. It is translated as CASSLTGFNQPQHF. The entire variable domain, with the rest obtained from reference TRBV11-2 and TRBJ1-5, is as follows: EAGVAQSPRYKIIEKRQSVAFWCNPISGHATLYWYQQILGQGPKLLIQFQNNGVVDDSQLPKDRFSAERLKGVDSTLKIQPAKLEDSAVYLCASSLTGFNQPQHFGDGTRLSIL.